Presented here are 16 T cell receptor beta chains from one specimen sequenced in a study of T cell changes during pregnancy in multiple sclerosis. Assay used: immunoSEQ multiplex PCR; TCRdb lists only in-frame clones, some missing. The table lists some 99,000 clones, approximately 90% of them singletons. Sequenced material: peripheral blood, taken after pregnancy. The receptors derive from a female donor in good health, enrolled as a control in a pregnancy study.

This chain links TRBV27 with TRBJ2-1; a weak D match, TRBD1 (5 bases). CDR1 and CDR2 (germline): MNHEY, SMNVEV (reference sequence). The CDR3 spans 14 residues. V was cut by 2 bases and J by 6 bases, with 11 bases left in between. CDR3 in amino acids: CASSLRQGPNEQFF. The DNA of the CDR3 is TGTGCCAGCAGTTTAAGGCAGGGCCCCAATGAGCAGTTCTTC.

The rearrangement uses TRBV10-3 and TRBJ2-5, with 7 bases fitting TRBD2. The CDR3 runs 13 residues. Germline V gene data show CDR1 as ENHRY and CDR2 as SYGVKD. The trim removed 6 bases at V and 2 bases at J, leaving 3 bases unmatched. CDR3 sequence: CAIRTSEQETQYF. The CDR3 DNA is TGTGCCATCAGAACTAGCGAACAAGAGACCCAGTACTTC.

The V gene is TRBV18, the J gene TRBJ2-7, with unresolved D. There are 13 residues in the CDR3. Per germline, CDR1 KGHSH and CDR2 LQKENI. Trimming took off 0 bases at V and 2 bases at J, with 5 bases between the two ends. The CDR3 here is CASSPPRTYEQYF. The CDR3 region has the DNA TGTGCCAGCTCACCACCCAGGACCTACGAGCAGTACTTC.

This clone has a handful of counts. Other nucleotide sequences from this sample produce the same CDR3. The chain couples TRBV6-1 to TRBJ1-1; weak D call: TRBD1 (6 bases). The CDR3 runs 13 residues. V was cut by 4 bases and J by 5 bases, with 11 bases left in between. The germline CDR1 and CDR2 sequences are MNHNS and SASEGT. The CDR3 region is CASSGTDLTEAFF. CDR3 nucleotides: TGTGCCAGCAGTGGGACAGATCTGACTGAAGCTTTCTTT.

This sequence joins TRBV7-8 and TRBJ1-2, with D maybe TRBD1 (6 bases). This CDR3 has 15 residues. Germline loops: CDR1 SGHVS, CDR2 FQNEAQ. Trimming removed 1 base from V and 3 bases from J, with 12 bases in between. CDR3 sequence reads: CASSLELQGDYGYTF. CDR3 DNA: TGTGCCAGCAGCTTAGAGTTACAGGGCGACTATGGCTACACCTTC.

The rearrangement links TRBV11-3 to TRBJ2-3; D might be TRBD1 (6 bases). Trimming shortened V by 4 bases and J by 1 base, and 12 bases separated the two germline ends. CDR3 length: 15 amino acids. CDR1 is SGHNT and CDR2 is YENEEA in the germline V gene. The CDR3 reads CASSSTGIGTDTQYF. CDR3 DNA sequence: TGTGCCAGCAGCTCAACAGGGATAGGCACAGATACGCAGTATTTT. The complete variable domain, with remaining parts taken from reference TRBV11-3 and TRBJ2-3, reads EAGVVQSPRYKIIEKKQPVAFWCNPISGHNTLYWYLQNLGQGPELLIRYENEEAVDDSQLPKDRFSAERLKGVDSTLKIQPAELGDSAVYLCASSSTGIGTDTQYFGPGTRLTVL.

The chain links TRBV9 to TRBJ1-2, with 7 positions matching TRBD1. The germline CDR1 and CDR2 sequences are SGDLS and YYNGEE. The CDR3 sequence is 13 residues long. V was pared by 1 base and J by 6 bases, with 3 bases of the junction left unmatched. DNA of the CDR3: TGTGCCAGCAGCGTAAGCCAGGGGGATGGCTACACCTTC. This gives the protein CASSVSQGDGYTF. The entire variable domain, with the rest obtained from reference TRBV9 and TRBJ1-2, is as follows: DSGVTQTPKHLITATGQRVTLRCSPRSGDLSVYWYQQSLDQGLQFLIQYYNGEERAKGNILERFSAQQFPDLHSELNLSSLELGDSALYFCASSVSQGDGYTFGSGTRLTVV.

The V and J genes are TRBV4-2 and TRBJ2-3, with 11 bases identical to TRBD2. The CDR3 is 18 residues long. Looked up from germline, CDR1 is LGHNA and CDR2 is YNFKEQ. Losses at the gene ends were 1 base for V and 9 bases for J; bases not matched to a gene: 15. The CDR3, as DNA: TGTGCCAGCAGCCAAGTTCAACTAGCGGGGGACCCACCCCGAACGCAGTATTTT. Translating gives CASSQVQLAGDPPRTQYF.

The gene calls are TRBV7-9 and TRBJ2-7; possibly TRBD2 for D (6 bases). The V gene's germline CDR1 is SEHNR and CDR2 FQNEAQ (reference sequence). The CDR3 totals 13 residues. Between the trimmed V and J ends, which lost 4 bases and 4 bases, there was a span of 11 bases. The CDR3 DNA is TGTGCCAGCAGCTCGGGACTTCGGTACGAGCAGTACTTC. This sequence encodes CASSSGLRYEQYF.

CDR3 sequence: CASSPGGSYGYTF. The CDR3 coding sequence is TGCGCCAGCAGCCCCGGGGGGTCCTATGGCTACACCTTC. This chain uses TRBV5-1 with TRBJ1-2; D may be TRBD1 (5 bases). Germline V CDR1 and CDR2: SGHRS, YFSETQ. The V end was cut by 4 bases, the J end by 4 bases, with 11 bases between. The CDR3 sequence is 13 residues long.

This rearrangement joins TRBV11-1 to TRBJ1-2; 10 bases fit TRBD1. V lost 4 bases, J lost 0 bases, and 2 bases stayed unmatched. The germline V gene has CDR1 SGHAT and CDR2 FQDESV (reference sequence). This CDR3 is built from 15 residues. This chain's CDR3 is CASSWDRGANYGYTF. CDR3 DNA: TGTGCCAGCAGCTGGGACAGGGGAGCTAACTATGGCTACACCTTC.

This sequence joins TRBV6-1 and TRBJ2-3; no definite D call. Germline V gene sequence: CDR1 MNHNS, CDR2 SASEGT. The CDR3 loop spans 14 amino acids. Trimming stripped 2 bases from V and 1 base from J, with 7 bases between. DNA for the CDR3: TGTGCCAGCAGTGAAATGGGCGGCACAGATACGCAGTATTTT. Its translation: CASSEMGGTDTQYF.

The chain combines TRBV5-1 with TRBJ2-1; D possibly corresponds to TRBD1 (6 bases). V lost 0 bases to trimming and J lost 6 bases, with 10 bases between them. The germline CDR1 and CDR2 sequences are SGHRS and YFSETQ. This CDR3 is 14 amino acids long. DNA of the CDR3: TGCGCCAGCAGCTTGGACAGGGCTCGCAATGAGCAGTTCTTC. Its protein product is CASSLDRARNEQFF.

This clone was observed once. This chain uses TRBV28 with TRBJ2-5; 10 nucleotides line up with TRBD2. The J call may be incorrect, as the DNA end agrees better with TRBJ2-7. Germline-derived CDR1 and CDR2 are MDHEN and SYDVKM. The CDR3 extends over 14 amino acids. CDR3 region: CASSFRTSGVEQYF. In DNA, the CDR3 is TGTGCCAGCAGTTTCCGGACTAGCGGAGTCGAGCAGTACTTC.

The J gene is TRBJ2-3, the V gene TRBV11-2, with D maybe TRBD1 (6 bases). V lost 0 bases to trimming and J lost 5 bases, with 12 bases between them. The germline V gene has CDR1 SGHAT and CDR2 FQNNGV. CDR3 length: 15 amino acids. The CDR3 bases are TGTGCCAGCAGCTTAGAGGGCAGGGGACGAGATACGCAGTATTTT. This codes for CASSLEGRGRDTQYF.

This clone was seen a single time. The chain has TRBV7-9 and TRBJ1-5, with D perhaps matching TRBD1 (5 bases). Germline V lookup: CDR1 SEHNR, CDR2 FQNEAQ (reference sequence). Deletions cut 2 bases from V and 4 bases from J, with 12 bases between. This CDR3 comprises 15 residues. This CDR3 is CASSLSSAGNQPQHF. DNA of the CDR3: TGTGCCAGCAGCTTATCGTCTGCAGGGAATCAGCCCCAGCATTTT.